This T cell receptor beta chain was profiled in a study of blood T cell repertoires in COVID-19. The junction had 11 bases not matched to a gene; V was cut back by 4 bases and J by 4 bases. There are 16 residues in the CDR3. CDR1 is SGHRS, CDR2 YFSETQ, per germline. This clone is a singleton in its sample. Only in-frame clones appear in the TCRdb table, and some are missing; sequencing was by immunoSEQ multiplex PCR. The data show 130,000 or so clones, with approximately 85% seen just once and approximately 4.3% held by the top ten. The source material was peripheral blood. The TCR sequence derives from a human donor in a cohort sampled during active COVID-19. This chain connects TRBV5-1 to TRBJ1-1, with 9 bases aligning to TRBD1. The CDR3 sequence: CASSLTGGGSRTEAFF. CDR3 coding DNA: TGCGCCAGCAGCCTTACAGGGGGCGGCTCTCGCACTGAAGCTTTCTTT.